Each of the 23 T cell receptor beta chains below was sequenced from the same sample in a study of blood T cell repertoires in COVID-19. Repertoires were generated with immunoSEQ multiplex PCR, while TCRdb's copy carries only in-frame clones and drops some. The table has about 130,000 clones, 78% seen once. Sequencing input: PBMCs or T cells enriched from blood (not recorded which). These receptor sequences come from a woman aged 50 to 60 who had recovered from COVID-19.

This chain connects TRBV10-3 to TRBJ1-1; no firm D call. Looked up from germline, CDR1 is ENHRY and CDR2 is SYGVKD. The CDR3 totals 13 residues. Trimming shortened V by 7 bases and J by 1 base, and 10 bases separated the two germline ends. The CDR3 DNA reads TGTGCCATCATCGAAGAGAGGAACACTGAAGCTTTCTTT. Translation: CAIIEERNTEAFF.

The chain combines TRBV29-1 with TRBJ1-5; 9 nucleotides line up with TRBD1. The germline V gene has CDR1 SQVTM and CDR2 ANQGSEA. V lost 4 bases to trimming and J lost 4 bases; unmatched junction nucleotides: 11. The CDR3 has 16 amino acids. CDR3 loop: CSVGLVGTGRNQPQHF. In DNA, the CDR3 is TGCAGCGTTGGATTGGTTGGGACAGGGAGGAATCAGCCCCAGCATTTT.

The V gene is TRBV24-1, the J gene TRBJ2-7, with D possibly TRBD1 on 5 matching bases. In germline, CDR1 is KGHDR, CDR2 SFDVKD. CDR3 length equals 15 residues. Trimming took 3 bases from V and 1 from J, leaving 12 bases between them. The CDR3 bases are TGTGCCACCAGTGATGGGGCACGGTTTTCCTACGAGCAGTACTTC. Its translation: CATSDGARFSYEQYF.

The CDR3 DNA reads as TGTGCCAGCAGCGGCGGACTAGCGGGGAACACCGGGGAGCTGTTTTTT. This gives the protein CASSGGLAGNTGELFF. This chain links TRBV7-3 with TRBJ2-2; TRBD2 matches 11 bases. Germline V gene sequence: CDR1 SGHTA, CDR2 FQGTGA. The CDR3 loop spans 16 amino acids. V was pared by 5 bases and J by 1 base, with 3 bases of the junction left unmatched.

This rearrangement joins TRBV4-2 to TRBJ1-6; D is perhaps TRBD1 (6 bases). Per the germline V gene, CDR1 is LGHNA and CDR2 is YNFKEQ. This CDR3 has 17 amino acids. The V end lost 2 bases, the J end lost 0 bases, and 11 bases lay between the germline ends. CDR3 nucleotides: TGTGCCAGCAGCCAATCCCAGGGGAGCTCCTATAATTCACCCCTCCACTTT. It specifies CASSQSQGSSYNSPLHF.

This clone has just a few counts. The rearrangement uses TRBV6-5 and TRBJ1-3, with TRBD1 matching 7 bases. This CDR3 has 15 residues. Germline V gene data show CDR1 as MNHEY and CDR2 as SVGAGI. V dropped 0 bases and J dropped 2; count of bases not matched to a gene: 1. The CDR3 coding sequence is TGTGCCAGCAGTTACTCCGGGACAGCTGGAAACACCATATATTTT. It translates to CASSYSGTAGNTIYF.

This chain uses TRBV27 with TRBJ1-5; 8 nucleotides match TRBD1. The CDR3 has 14 residues. The germline CDR1 and CDR2 sequences are MNHEY and SMNVEV (reference sequence). V lost 8 bases to trimming and J lost 3 bases; unmatched junction nucleotides: 6. The CDR3 sequence: CASGWTGTNQPQHF. In nucleotides, the CDR3 is TGTGCCAGCGGATGGACAGGGACCAATCAGCCCCAGCATTTT.

The rearrangement links TRBV28 to TRBJ2-2, with 8 positions matching TRBD2. V was clipped by 2 bases and J by 1 base; unmatched bases: 18. The CDR3 contains 21 residues. The germline gives CDR1 MDHEN, CDR2 SYDVKM. The CDR3 DNA is TGTGCCAGCAGTTTAACTTTCGGGCGGGGGGCACAACCCCGGAACACCGGGGAGCTGTTTTTT. Protein: CASSLTFGRGAQPRNTGELFF.

This clone has only a few counts. The chain employs TRBV13 and TRBJ1-3; D is ambiguous. The CDR3 has 16 residues. Trimming stripped 1 base from V and 2 bases from J, with 12 bases between. CDR1 is PRHDT and CDR2 is FYEKMQ in the germline V gene (reference sequence). In DNA form, the CDR3 reads TGTGCCAGCAGCTTAGCGGAGGGTAAAGCTGGAAACACCATATATTTT. It is translated as CASSLAEGKAGNTIYF. Complete variable domain (other parts from reference TRBV13 and TRBJ1-3): AAGVIQSPRHLIKEKRETATLKCYPIPRHDTVYWYQQGPGQDPQFLISFYEKMQSDKGSIPDRFSAQQFSDYHSELNMSSLELGDSALYFCASSLAEGKAGNTIYFGEGSWLTVV.

The chain joins TRBV11-2 to TRBJ2-5; the D gene is possibly TRBD1 (5 bases). Germline V gives CDR1 SGHAT, CDR2 FQNNGV. CDR3 length: 18 residues. V was pared by 1 base and J by 1 base, with 19 bases between. The DNA of the CDR3 is TGTGCCAGCAGCTTAGGTCTCAGGGTAGTGGGGCCCCAAGAGACCCAGTACTTC. Amino acids: CASSLGLRVVGPQETQYF.

The V and J genes are TRBV30 and TRBJ1-1; the D is unclear. Trimming pared 0 bases from V and 4 bases from J, leaving 6 bases between. CDR3 length: 12 residues. In germline, CDR1 is GTSNPN, CDR2 SVGIG (reference sequence). The CDR3 nucleotides are TGTGCCTGGAGTGTAGGAGCCACTGAAGCTTTCTTT. Translating it yields CAWSVGATEAFF.

V gene TRBV2 combines with J gene TRBJ1-2, with a tentative D call TRBD1 (6 bases). The germline V and J ends were trimmed by 8 bases and 4 bases, with 32 bases remaining between them. CDR3 length: 19 residues. The germline CDR1 and CDR2 sequences are SNHLY and FYNNEI. CDR3 loop: CASHKRTLRGGAPGYGYTF. The CDR3 bases are TGTGCCAGCCACAAACGGACCCTCCGGGGGGGGGCGCCGGGCTATGGCTACACCTTC.

This chain connects TRBV5-1 to TRBJ2-2; the match to TRBD1 covers 10 bases. The CDR3 spans 17 residues. With 0 bases clipped from V and 6 bases from J, the junction kept 8 bases outside the gene matches. In germline, CDR1 is SGHRS, CDR2 YFSETQ. The DNA for the CDR3 is TGCGCCAGCAGCTTGGGACAGGGGGCGCGAATCGCCGGGGAGCTGTTTTTT. It is translated as CASSLGQGARIAGELFF.

The J gene is TRBJ1-2, the V gene TRBV6-4, with 10 bases lining up with TRBD1. CDR1 is MRHNA and CDR2 is SNTAGT in the germline V gene. The CDR3 sequence is 15 residues long. Trimming removed 3 bases from V and 1 base from J; junction bases left unmatched: 2. CDR3 bases: TGTGCCAGCAGTGAGAGGGACAGGGGTAACTATGGCTACACCTTC. Translation: CASSERDRGNYGYTF.

This clone was seen only a few times. The genes are TRBV9 and TRBJ2-3, with a weak D call TRBD2 (5 bases). This CDR3 is 16 amino acids long. The ends were cut back, 1 base at V and 2 bases at J, with 14 bases in the middle. Germline V gene lookup returns CDR1 SGDLS and CDR2 YYNGEE. The CDR3 sequence: CASSVYEGSNTDTQYF. CDR3 in DNA: TGTGCCAGCAGCGTATATGAGGGAAGTAACACAGATACGCAGTATTTT. Full variable domain (outside the CDR3, taken from reference TRBV9 and TRBJ2-3): DSGVTQTPKHLITATGQRVTLRCSPRSGDLSVYWYQQSLDQGLQFLIQYYNGEERAKGNILERFSAQQFPDLHSELNLSSLELGDSALYFCASSVYEGSNTDTQYFGPGTRLTVL.

This clone was seen once. The V and J genes are TRBV5-6 and TRBJ1-6, with D possibly being TRBD1 (5 bases). The CDR3 has 15 amino acids. The germline V and J ends were trimmed by 4 bases and 7 bases, with 15 bases remaining between them. In germline, CDR1 is SGHDT, CDR2 YYEEEE. The CDR3 sequence: CASSPPLNRNSPLHF. CDR3 nucleotide sequence: TGTGCCAGCAGCCCCCCTCTGAACAGGAATTCACCCCTCCACTTT.

The chain uses TRBV11-2 and TRBJ2-5; TRBD1 matches at 7 bases. Trimming cost V 4 bases and J 2 bases; bases outside gene matches: 7. The germline gives CDR1 SGHAT, CDR2 FQNNGV. This CDR3 comprises 15 residues. CDR3 sequence (DNA): TGTGCCAGCAGCTCCAGACAGGGAAGTCAAGAGACCCAGTACTTC. Its protein is CASSSRQGSQETQYF. Combining the CDR3 with reference TRBV11-2 and TRBJ2-5 gives the whole variable domain EAGVAQSPRYKIIEKRQSVAFWCNPISGHATLYWYQQILGQGPKLLIQFQNNGVVDDSQLPKDRFSAERLKGVDSTLKIQPAKLEDSAVYLCASSSRQGSQETQYFGPGTRLLVL.

This clone has just a few counts. This chain joins TRBV9 and TRBJ2-5; 8 nucleotides match TRBD1. V dropped 4 bases and J dropped 5; count of bases not matched to a gene: 7. The CDR3 loop spans 14 amino acids. The germline CDR1 and CDR2 sequences are SGDLS and YYNGEE. The chain's CDR3 is CASSLAGGAETQYF. The CDR3 bases are TGTGCCAGCAGCCTAGCAGGGGGCGCGGAGACCCAGTACTTC.

The chain joins TRBV27 to TRBJ2-7; TRBD2 matches at 7 bases. The CDR3 extends over 17 amino acids. Germline values: CDR1 MNHEY, CDR2 SMNVEV (reference sequence). Trimming removed 4 bases from V and 0 bases from J; junction bases left unmatched: 12. The CDR3 sequence: CASSWGPSSGVSYEQYF. CDR3 coding DNA: TGTGCCAGCAGTTGGGGCCCTTCCAGCGGGGTCTCCTACGAGCAGTACTTC.

This clone was found a few times. V usage is TRBV7-2 and J usage is TRBJ2-1; 8 bases are shared with TRBD1. CDR1 and CDR2 (germline): SGHTA, FQGNSA. V shed 5 bases and J 8 bases; nucleotides not matched to a gene: 14. The CDR3 spans 16 residues. CDR3 amino acids: CASSQGQGGIWDEQFF. CDR3 DNA sequence: TGTGCCAGCAGCCAAGGACAGGGTGGTATTTGGGATGAGCAGTTCTTC.

The chain recombines TRBV10-3 with TRBJ1-1, with no clear D. V was trimmed by 3 bases and J by 1 base, leaving 12 bases between them. CDR1 is ENHRY, CDR2 SYGVKD, per germline. The CDR3 length is 15 residues. CDR3 residues: CAISDAGGGNTEAFF. The CDR3 nucleotides read TGTGCCATCAGTGACGCAGGAGGAGGGAACACTGAAGCTTTCTTT.

This chain links TRBV24-1 with TRBJ2-3; no clear D gene. Per germline, CDR1 KGHDR and CDR2 SFDVKD. This CDR3 contains 14 residues. The ends were cut back, 8 bases at V and 0 bases at J, with 11 bases in the middle. The CDR3 region is CATTSTHSTDTQYF. Written as DNA, the CDR3 is TGTGCCACCACTTCGACACACAGCACAGATACGCAGTATTTT.

This clone was seen only once. This chain connects TRBV2 to TRBJ1-6; D ambiguous. In germline, CDR1 is SNHLY, CDR2 FYNNEI. This CDR3 region has 15 residues. V lost 7 bases and J lost 5, with 15 bases in between. The CDR3 loop is CASTSMRPNNSPLHF. CDR3 coding DNA: TGTGCCAGCACCTCTATGCGCCCCAATAATTCACCCCTCCACTTT.